A single sample is the source of the 21 T cell receptor beta chains below, sequenced in a study of response to subunit inactivated influenza vaccine. In TCRdb, the RT-PCR reads were re-called with MiXCR into one record per CDR3 protein. The sample lists a few hundred thousand distinct CDR3 sequences, about 20% occurring once. The source was PBMCs from blood, collected about 20 months after vaccination. Receptor source: a man between 50 and 69 years old who received an inactivated influenza vaccine.

This clonotype was recorded a few times. V gene TRBV29-1 combines with J gene TRBJ2-3, with 7 bases matching TRBD2. The CDR3 is 13 residues long. Germline loops: CDR1 SQVTM, CDR2 ANQGSEA. J was trimmed by 0 bases and V by 4 bases; bases with no gene match: 1. In nucleotides, the CDR3 is TGCAGCGTTGGGACTAGAAGCACAGATACGCAGTATTTT. Its protein is CSVGTRSTDTQYF.

This clonotype has only a few counts. The genes are TRBV29-1 and TRBJ2-2; maybe TRBD1 (5 bases). CDR3 length: 13 residues. Per germline, CDR1 SQVTM and CDR2 ANQGSEA. With 4 bases removed from V and 5 bases from J, the gap between germline ends came to 11 bases. The CDR3 region has the DNA TGCAGCGTTGCGACAGTCGATACCGGGGAGCTGTTTTTT. It is translated as CSVATVDTGELFF.

This clonotype was seen many times. The chain employs TRBV7-9 and TRBJ1-6, with D hard to call. This CDR3 spans 14 amino acids. Germline V lookup: CDR1 SEHNR, CDR2 FQNEAQ (reference sequence). Trimming shortened V by 2 bases and J by 6 bases, and 8 bases separated the two germline ends. The CDR3, as DNA: TGTGCCAGCAGCTTATGGGCCAGTAATTCACCCCTCCACTTT. This translates into CASSLWASNSPLHF. The variable domain in full, with the rest retrieved from reference TRBV7-9 and TRBJ1-6, is DTGVSQNPRHKITKRGQNVTFRCDPISEHNRLYWYRQTLGQGPEFLTYFQNEAQLEKSRLLSDRFSAERPKGSFSTLEIQRTEQGDSAMYLCASSLWASNSPLHFGNGTRLTVT.

This clonotype has more than one count but fewer than ten. The chain joins TRBV7-9 to TRBJ1-6; TRBD1 matches 9 bases. This CDR3 contains 16 residues. V shed 5 bases and J 1 base; nucleotides not matched to a gene: 3. CDR1 is SEHNR, CDR2 FQNEAQ, per germline (reference sequence). Here the CDR3 reads CASSTGQGSYNSPLHF. CDR3 in DNA: TGTGCCAGCAGCACTGGACAGGGGTCCTATAATTCACCCCTCCACTTT.

This rearrangement joins TRBV7-3 to TRBJ2-2; D is perhaps TRBD2 (5 bases). The CDR3 totals 12 residues. V gave up 5 bases and J gave up 6 bases, with 7 bases separating them. Per germline, CDR1 SGHTA and CDR2 FQGTGA. CDR3 residues: CASSHGAGELFF. CDR3 sequence (DNA): TGTGCCAGCAGCCACGGGGCCGGGGAGCTGTTTTTT.

Comment on this clonotype: A much larger clone sits a single nucleotide away, making a read error possible. Likely a read error: the CDR3 ends without its conserved phenylalanine or tryptophan. The rearrangement links TRBV5-1 to TRBJ1-2, with D possibly being TRBD1 (5 bases). Trimming shortened V by 2 bases and J by 4 bases, and 12 bases separated the two germline ends. Germline-derived CDR1 and CDR2 are SGHRS and YFSETQ. CDR3 length: 14 amino acids. In DNA, the CDR3 is TGCGCCAGCAGCTTCGACAGCGGGGGCTATGGCTACACCTAC. It specifies CASSFDSGGYGYTY.

The V gene is TRBV2, the J gene TRBJ1-1; 9 nucleotides agree with TRBD1. The CDR3 extends over 13 amino acids. V was clipped by 10 bases and J by 1 base; unmatched bases: 4. Per germline, CDR1 SNHLY and CDR2 FYNNEI. The CDR3: CANSGQGNTEAFF. The DNA of the CDR3 is TGTGCCAACTCGGGACAGGGGAACACTGAAGCTTTCTTT.

This clonotype was seen a handful of times. The chain employs TRBV2 and TRBJ2-1; no clear D gene. Germline V gene data show CDR1 as SNHLY and CDR2 as FYNNEI. The CDR3 has 11 amino acids. Trimming shortened V by 6 bases and J by 6 bases, and 6 bases separated the two germline ends. CDR3 coding DNA: TGTGCCAGCAGGAGAACCAATGAGCAGTTCTTC. It is translated as CASRRTNEQFF.

This clonotype has a handful of counts. This rearrangement joins TRBV7-8 to TRBJ1-2; D is possibly TRBD1 (6 bases). The CDR3 runs to 17 residues. V was pared by 1 base and J by 5 bases, with 20 bases between. Germline assignment: CDR1 SGHVS and CDR2 FQNEAQ. DNA of the CDR3: TGTGCCAGCAGCTTAGTCCCCCGCCCGGGGGCGAGATATGGCTACACCTTC. This encodes CASSLVPRPGARYGYTF.

The chain has TRBV19 and TRBJ2-7; 8 nucleotides line up with TRBD1. V shed 6 bases and J 2 bases; nucleotides not matched to a gene: 6. The CDR3 consists of 14 residues. Germline V CDR1 and CDR2: LNHDA, SQIVND (reference sequence). CDR3 region: CASRWGRGPYEQYF. The CDR3 DNA reads TGTGCCAGTAGGTGGGGCAGGGGGCCCTACGAGCAGTACTTC.

CDR3 amino acids: CASTLVRQETQYF. The DNA of the CDR3 is TGTGCCAGCACTTTAGTGCGGCAAGAGACCCAGTACTTC. The rearrangement joins TRBV2 to TRBJ2-5, with D uncertain. Trimming removed 7 bases from V and 2 bases from J, with 11 bases in between. Per the germline V gene, CDR1 is SNHLY and CDR2 is FYNNEI. The CDR3 is 13 amino acids.

This clonotype showed up just a few times. The rearrangement links TRBV9 to TRBJ2-2; possible D gene TRBD1, 5 bases. Trimming left V 0 bases short and J 1 base short, with 7 bases between. Germline assignment: CDR1 SGDLS and CDR2 YYNGEE. The CDR3 extends over 15 amino acids. In DNA, the CDR3 is TGTGCCAGCAGCGTAGGACAGCGGAACACCGGGGAGCTGTTTTTT. Its translation: CASSVGQRNTGELFF.

This clonotype was found a few times. The chain carries TRBV7-2 and TRBJ2-3, with D tentatively TRBD2 (6 bases). The germline gives CDR1 SGHTA, CDR2 FQGNSA. The CDR3 is made up of 14 amino acids. Trimming left V 4 bases short and J 5 bases short, with 13 bases between. The CDR3 is CASSSSTGLDTQYF. CDR3 bases: TGTGCCAGCAGCTCGTCCACGGGACTAGATACGCAGTATTTT. Filled out from reference TRBV7-2 and TRBJ2-3, the complete variable domain reads GAGVSQSPSNKVTEKGKDVELRCDPISGHTALYWYRQSLGQGLEFLIYFQGNSAPDKSGLPSDRFSAERTGGSVSTLTIQRTQQEDSAVYLCASSSSTGLDTQYFGPGTRLTVL.

As concerns this clonotype: A single base separates this from a much larger clone, so it may be a read error. The chain links TRBV9 to TRBJ2-5; the D gene is possibly TRBD2 (6 bases). The germline gives CDR1 SGDLS, CDR2 YYNGEE. CDR3 length equals 14 residues. Trimming stripped 7 bases from V and 9 bases from J, with 22 bases between. For the CDR3, the DNA is TGTGCCAGCGGCGCCGCGTTCCAAGGGGAGGCCCAGTACTTC. Translated, it gives CASGAAFQGEAQYF.

This sequence joins TRBV6-2 or TRBV6-3 and TRBJ1-5; D remains unclear. Trimming took 5 bases from V and 0 from J, leaving 8 bases between them. The germline CDR1 and CDR2 sequences are MNHEY and SVGEGT. CDR3 length equals 14 residues. The CDR3 is CASSLLLSNQPQHF. The CDR3 coding sequence is TGTGCCAGCAGTCTACTTCTTAGCAATCAGCCCCAGCATTTT.

In its sample, this clonotype was seen a few times. In nucleotides, the CDR3 is TGCAGTGCTAGGGTCGATCCCGAGAGAGAAGCTTTCTTT. It encodes CSARVDPEREAFF. The genes are TRBV20-1 and TRBJ1-1; D not resolved. V lost 3 bases and J lost 8, with 16 bases in between. CDR3 size: 13 residues. Germline V gene sequence: CDR1 DFQATT, CDR2 SNEGSKA (reference sequence).

The table lists this clonotype with many counts. The rearrangement joins TRBV7-2 to TRBJ1-2; 7 bases are a match to TRBD1. V was pared by 5 bases and J by 2 bases, with 14 bases of the junction left unmatched. The CDR3 sequence is 17 residues long. Germline assignment: CDR1 SGHTA and CDR2 FQGNSA. CDR3 bases: TGTGCCAGCAGCCAGGTTCCGGGACAGATTGCCAACTATGGCTACACCTTC. Its protein product is CASSQVPGQIANYGYTF.

This clonotype has more than one count but fewer than ten. The CDR3 sequence: CASSLAVYQETQYF. The CDR3 nucleotides are TGTGCCAGCAGTTTAGCCGTCTACCAAGAGACCCAGTACTTC. V and J are TRBV12-3 or TRBV12-4 and TRBJ2-5; the D is unclear. The V gene lost 0 bases and the J gene lost 0 bases, with 5 bases spanning the gap. This CDR3 region has 14 residues.

This clonotype was recorded at least ten times. The rearrangement uses TRBV5-1 and TRBJ1-1; D is ambiguous. This CDR3 is built from 13 residues. The V end was cut by 0 bases, the J end by 4 bases, with 7 bases between. Per the germline V gene, CDR1 is SGHRS and CDR2 is YFSETQ. The CDR3 sequence: CASSLAEVTEAFF. Written as DNA, the CDR3 is TGCGCCAGCAGCTTGGCGGAGGTCACTGAAGCTTTCTTT. The complete variable domain, with remaining parts taken from reference TRBV5-1 and TRBJ1-1, reads KAGVTQTPRYLIKTRGQQVTLSCSPISGHRSVSWYQQTPGQGLQFLFEYFSETQRNKGNFPGRFSGRQFSNSRSEMNVSTLELGDSALYLCASSLAEVTEAFFGQGTRLTVV.

This clonotype has just a few counts. V gene TRBV25-1 combines with J gene TRBJ1-3; no clear D. The CDR3 has 13 amino acids. CDR1 is MGHDK, CDR2 SYGVNS, per germline. V was pared by 4 bases and J by 0 bases, with 4 bases between. CDR3 coding DNA: TGTGCCAGCAGTGTTGGCTCTGGAAACACCATATATTTT. Translated: CASSVGSGNTIYF.

In its sample, this clonotype was seen many times. The chain combines TRBV5-1 with TRBJ1-1; the D gene is possibly TRBD1 (5 bases). CDR1 SGHRS and CDR2 YFSETQ come from the germline V gene. V lost 1 base and J 1 base, leaving 8 bases between the germline ends. There are 14 residues in the CDR3. The CDR3 here is CASSLQGQNTEAFF. Here the CDR3 DNA reads TGCGCCAGCAGCTTGCAGGGCCAGAACACTGAAGCTTTCTTT.